This T cell receptor (beta chain) was captured in a study of graft-versus-host responses after intestinal transplantation. Overall study context: Transplants given to recipients were multivisceral, liver-intestinal, or isolated intestinal. Study-level results: Patients with graft-donor T cell macrochimerism had high graft-versus-host to host-versus-graft clonal ratios in allografts.

Produced via immunoSEQ multiplex PCR; TCRdb's table is partial and in-frame only. The sample has about 83,000 clones; less than 90% are singletons. Concerning this clone itself: The antigen is not known.

Trimming stripped 0 bases from V and 7 bases from J, with 10 bases between. The CDR3 is 13 amino acids. CDR1 is SQVTM and CDR2 is ANQGSEA in the germline V gene. The receptor comes from a human donor who received an intestinal transplant. This sample comprised unstimulated CD4+ T cells sorted from spleen or lymph node cells, obtained before intestinal transplant. V usage is TRBV29-1 and J usage is TRBJ2-1, with D unclear. This CDR3 reads CSVEDPVRNEQFF. CDR3 DNA sequence: TGCAGCGTTGAAGATCCAGTCAGAAATGAGCAGTTCTTC.